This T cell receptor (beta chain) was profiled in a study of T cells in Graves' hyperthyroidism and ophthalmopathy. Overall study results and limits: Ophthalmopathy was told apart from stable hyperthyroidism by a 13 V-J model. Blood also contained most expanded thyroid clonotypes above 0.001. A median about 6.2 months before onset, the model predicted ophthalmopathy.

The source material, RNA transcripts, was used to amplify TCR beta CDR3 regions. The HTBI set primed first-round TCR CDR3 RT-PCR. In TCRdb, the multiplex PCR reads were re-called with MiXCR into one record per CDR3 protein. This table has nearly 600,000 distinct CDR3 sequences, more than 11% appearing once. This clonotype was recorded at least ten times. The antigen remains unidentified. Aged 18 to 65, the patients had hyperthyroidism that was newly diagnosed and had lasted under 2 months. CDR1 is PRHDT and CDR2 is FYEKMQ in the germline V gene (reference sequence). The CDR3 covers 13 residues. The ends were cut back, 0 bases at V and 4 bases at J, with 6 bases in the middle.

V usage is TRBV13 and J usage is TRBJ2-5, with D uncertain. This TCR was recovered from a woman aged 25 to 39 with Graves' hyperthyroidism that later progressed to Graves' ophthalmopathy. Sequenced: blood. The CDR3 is CASSLGRIETQYF. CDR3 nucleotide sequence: TGTGCCAGCAGCTTAGGGCGGATAGAGACCCAGTACTTC.